The 17 T cell receptor beta chains listed next were all sequenced from one sample in a study of cytomegalovirus exposure and HLA in healthy donors. Generated by immunoSEQ multiplex PCR, the TCRdb table keeps only in-frame clones and is missing some. The table shows 60,000 to 75,000 clones, with more than 90% occurring only once. The sample taken for sequencing was PBMCs. The receptor set was obtained from a man between 18 and 35 years old in good health and CMV-seronegative.

The V and J genes are TRBV30 and TRBJ2-1; unclear D gene. Germline CDR1 GTSNPN, CDR2 SVGIG (reference sequence). V shed 3 bases and J shed 8 bases, with 8 bases lying between them. CDR3 length: 11 residues. The CDR3 DNA reads TGTGCCTGGAGAAGAGTGGATGAGCAGTTCTTC. Its protein is CAWRRVDEQFF.

This chain joins TRBV5-6 and TRBJ2-7, with D unresolved. Between the trimmed V and J ends, which lost 0 bases and 5 bases, there was a span of 15 bases. Germline CDR1 is SGHDT and CDR2 is YYEEEE. There are 15 residues in the CDR3. The CDR3 bases are TGTGCCAGCAGCTTGGACGAGACCGGGTGGGACGAGCAGTACTTC. This sequence encodes CASSLDETGWDEQYF.

The V and J genes are TRBV7-9 and TRBJ2-5; D not resolved. CDR1 SEHNR and CDR2 FQNEAQ come from the germline V gene (reference sequence). The CDR3 loop spans 13 amino acids. V lost 5 bases, J lost 2 bases, and 9 bases lay in between. CDR3 nucleotides: TGTGCCAGCAGCCCCCTACTACAAGAGACCCAGTACTTC. This encodes CASSPLLQETQYF.

V and J are TRBV6-5 and TRBJ2-5; D gene unclear. V was trimmed by 5 bases and J by 3 bases, leaving 10 bases between them. Looked up from germline, CDR1 is MNHEY and CDR2 is SVGAGI. The CDR3 contains 13 residues. CDR3 nucleotides: TGTGCCAGCAGTGTTCACAGAAAAGAGACCCAGTACTTC. Translation gives CASSVHRKETQYF.

This sequence joins TRBV11-2 and TRBJ2-7, with D possibly matching TRBD2 (5 bases). This CDR3 is built from 16 residues. CDR1 and CDR2 (germline): SGHAT, FQNNGV. V was shortened by 1 base and J by 3 bases, with 16 bases between the two germline ends. The CDR3: CASSLVASPKIYEQYF. CDR3 DNA: TGTGCCAGCAGCTTAGTCGCTAGCCCCAAAATCTACGAGCAGTACTTC.

This clone was observed a single time. The genes are TRBV10-3 and TRBJ2-7, with 8 bases identical to TRBD2. The CDR3 spans 16 residues. Germline loops: CDR1 ENHRY, CDR2 SYGVKD. Trimming took 1 base from V and 6 from J; bases not matched to a gene: 11. The CDR3, as DNA: TGTGCCATCAGTGAGTATAGTAGCGGGATACTCGGCGAGCAGTACTTC. Encoded protein: CAISEYSSGILGEQYF.

CDR3: CASSLNPGHLSYEQYF. Here the CDR3 DNA reads TGTGCCAGCAGCTTAAACCCGGGACACCTCTCCTACGAGCAGTACTTC. The rearrangement joins TRBV7-6 to TRBJ2-7; possibly TRBD1 for D (6 bases). The V gene lost 2 bases and the J gene lost 0 bases, with 14 bases spanning the gap. The CDR3 sequence is 16 residues long. Germline CDR1 reads SGHVS; CDR2 reads FNYEAQ.

This clone came up once. The chain carries TRBV7-9 and TRBJ1-1; a weak D match, TRBD1 (6 bases). Germline assignment: CDR1 SEHNR and CDR2 FQNEAQ (reference sequence). There are 15 residues in the CDR3. V was pared by 5 bases and J by 8 bases, with 21 bases between. In DNA form, the CDR3 reads TGTGCCAGCAGCCCCCACTTGGACAGAGGGGCCGAAGCTTTCTTT. Translating it yields CASSPHLDRGAEAFF.

This chain connects TRBV27 to TRBJ2-7; no clear D. Trimming shortened V by 3 bases and J by 5 bases, and 17 bases separated the two germline ends. CDR3 length equals 15 residues. CDR1 is MNHEY, CDR2 SMNVEV, per germline (reference sequence). The CDR3 DNA reads TGTGCCAGCAGTTTCCGTCTAGAGGTTATAGACGAGCAGTACTTC. It specifies CASSFRLEVIDEQYF.

This chain joins TRBV6-1 and TRBJ2-5; D might be TRBD2 (6 bases). The end of the DNA aligns better with TRBJ2-7, so the J call may be wrong. CDR3 length: 14 amino acids. Germline V gives CDR1 MNHNS, CDR2 SASEGT. CDR3 in amino acids: CASSLGLPSYEQYF. CDR3 coding DNA: TGTGCCAGCAGCTTGGGACTCCCTTCCTACGAGCAGTACTTC.

J is TRBJ2-2 and V is TRBV5-4, with D maybe TRBD2 (5 bases). CDR3 size: 15 residues. Trimming cost V 4 bases and J 1 base, with 11 bases left between them. Germline V lookup: CDR1 SGHNT, CDR2 YYREEE (reference sequence). This CDR3 reads CASSPPDWNTGELFF. In DNA, the CDR3 is TGTGCCAGCAGCCCACCGGACTGGAACACCGGGGAGCTGTTTTTT.

CDR3 bases: TGCGCCAGCAGCCTCCCAGGGGGAACTGAAGCTTTCTTT. Its translation is CASSLPGGTEAFF. The rearrangement uses TRBV4-1 and TRBJ1-1; 7 nucleotides line up with TRBD1. Germline CDR1 MGHRA, CDR2 YSYEKL. The CDR3 has 13 amino acids. Germline trimming cut 4 bases from V and 5 bases from J; bases unmatched to any gene: 4.

In this sample, this clone turned up once. The genes are TRBV5-1 and TRBJ2-1; 9 bases map to TRBD1. The CDR3 sequence is 13 residues long. V gave up 0 bases and J gave up 14 bases; unmatched junction bases: 6. The germline V gene has CDR1 SGHRS and CDR2 YFSETQ. CDR3 bases: TGCGCCAGCAGCTTGGAGGGGACAGGGTCTAAGTTCTTC. Its protein is CASSLEGTGSKFF.

In DNA, the CDR3 is TGTGCCAGCAGTGAAGCGCTACTAGCGGGAGGCGGGGAGACCCAGTACTTC. It yields the protein CASSEALLAGGGETQYF. The chain uses TRBV2 and TRBJ2-5; 12 nucleotides agree with TRBD2. The CDR3 totals 17 residues. With V trimmed by 0 bases and J by 5 bases, 7 bases remained unmatched. The germline V gene has CDR1 SNHLY and CDR2 FYNNEI.

The chain uses TRBV4-1 and TRBJ2-7; D remains unclear. The CDR3 sequence is 14 residues long. Germline lookup yields CDR1 MGHRA and CDR2 YSYEKL. Trimming pared 6 bases from V and 9 bases from J, leaving 21 bases between. The CDR3 sequence: CASRSGGRDVRQYF. In nucleotides, the CDR3 is TGCGCCAGCAGATCCGGTGGTCGCGATGTGAGGCAGTACTTC.

The table lists this clone with a count of one. The chain's CDR3 is CASSRGLVSYEQYF. CDR3 DNA: TGTGCCAGCAGCCGAGGACTCGTCTCCTACGAGCAGTACTTC. This chain links TRBV12-1 with TRBJ2-7; the table's D gene call, TRBD2, was not cross checked with the DNA. TRBV12-1 is a known pseudogene. This CDR3 is built from 14 residues.

The V gene is TRBV5-1, the J gene TRBJ2-7; 10 positions agree with TRBD1. Germline loops: CDR1 SGHRS, CDR2 YFSETQ. This CDR3 is 15 amino acids long. The junction had 6 bases not matched to a gene; V was cut back by 0 bases and J by 6 bases. CDR3 region: CASSLARDRGIEQYF. The CDR3 nucleotides read TGCGCCAGCAGCTTGGCCCGGGACAGGGGTATCGAGCAGTACTTC.